The T cell receptor beta chain described here comes from a study of glioma-infiltrating T cells. Using RNA template, CDR3s of TCR alpha and beta were amplified with iRepertoire arm-PCR. Tissue mRNA or PBMC total RNA, about 95-450 ng, went into one-step reverse transcription and amplification. Via MiXCR, TCRdb re-called the multiplex PCR reads, giving one row per CDR3 protein. This sample has around 20,000 distinct CDR3 sequences, with 20% to 25% found just once. This clonotype was seen only a few times. Its specificity is not known. CDR1 SNHLY and CDR2 FYNNEI come from the germline V gene. The CDR3 covers 14 residues. The V end lost 6 bases, the J end lost 6 bases, and 14 bases lay between the germline ends. Study-wide points: CDR3 overlap between tissue and blood was very small. Non-neoplastic patients had below-expected tissue-blood divergence, while all gliomas exceeded expectation.

The sequenced sample was glioma tissue, nonneoplastic brain tissue, or PBMCs (not recorded which). The chain carries TRBV2 and TRBJ2-2, with a possible D match to TRBD2 (6 bases). This receptor was identified in a human donor with low-grade glioma or glioblastoma, undergoing nonglioma brain surgery, or in good health (not recorded which). CDR3 in DNA: TGTGCCAGCAGGGGAGGTACAGGTGCCGGGGAGCTGTTTTTT. It codes for CASRGGTGAGELFF. Drawing the rest from reference TRBV2 and TRBJ2-2, the complete variable domain is EPEVTQTPSHQVTQMGQEVILRCVPISNHLYFYWYRQILGQKVEFLVSFYNNEISEKSEIFDDQFSVERPDGSNFTLKIRSTKLEDSAMYFCASRGGTGAGELFFGEGSRLTVL.